This T cell receptor beta chain stems from a study of blood T cell repertoires in COVID-19. This clone was seen more than once but under ten times. CDR3 size: 15 residues. The germline V and J ends were trimmed by 1 base and 2 bases, with 10 bases remaining between them. Per the germline V gene, CDR1 is SGHAT and CDR2 is FQNNGV. The assay was immunoSEQ multiplex PCR, and TCRdb's table has in-frame clones only and misses some. The profile shows 390,000 or so clones, roughly 89% of them singletons. The chain recombines TRBV11-2 with TRBJ2-3, with a weak D call TRBD2 (6 bases). The clonotype was recovered from a woman younger than 45 with active or convalescent COVID-19. The sequenced sample was peripheral blood. The CDR3 bases are TGTGCCAGCAGCTTAGGAGGGACTCTCACAGATACGCAGTATTTT. Its translation is CASSLGGTLTDTQYF.